This TCR beta chain emerged from a study of T cell changes during pregnancy in multiple sclerosis. The repertoire was sequenced with immunoSEQ multiplex PCR; TCRdb's copy has only in-frame clones and lacks some. The sample carries some 77,000 clones, approximately 89% recorded once. CDR1 is SGHAT and CDR2 is FQNNGV in the germline V gene. V gave up 1 base and J gave up 4 bases, with 11 bases separating them. The CDR3 covers 15 residues. This TCR was recovered from a female donor with multiple sclerosis, enrolled in a pregnancy study. The chain has TRBV11-2 and TRBJ1-3; D is unresolved. The sample was peripheral blood, taken before pregnancy. Here the CDR3 DNA reads TGTGCCAGCAGCTTAGTCACGGCGGGGGGAAACACCATATATTTT. It specifies CASSLVTAGGNTIYF.